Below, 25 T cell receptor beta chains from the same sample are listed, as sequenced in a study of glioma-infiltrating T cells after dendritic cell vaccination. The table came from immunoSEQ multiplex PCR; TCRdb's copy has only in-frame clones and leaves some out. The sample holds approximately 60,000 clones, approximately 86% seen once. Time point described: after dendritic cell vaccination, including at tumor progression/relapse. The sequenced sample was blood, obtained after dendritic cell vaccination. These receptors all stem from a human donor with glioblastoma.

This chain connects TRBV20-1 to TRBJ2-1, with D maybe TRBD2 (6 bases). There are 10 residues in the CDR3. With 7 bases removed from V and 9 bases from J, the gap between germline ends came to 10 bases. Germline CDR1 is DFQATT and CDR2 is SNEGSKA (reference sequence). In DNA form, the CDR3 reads TGCAGTGGGGTGCGGGGTGAGCAGTTCTTC. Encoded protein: CSGVRGEQFF.

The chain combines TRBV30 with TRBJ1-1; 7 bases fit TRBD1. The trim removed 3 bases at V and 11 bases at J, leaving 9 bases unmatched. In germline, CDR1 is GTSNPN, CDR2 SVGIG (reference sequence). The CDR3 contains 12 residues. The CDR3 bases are TGTGCCTGGAGCCCTCTGAGGGGGCAGGCTTTCTTT. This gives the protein CAWSPLRGQAFF.

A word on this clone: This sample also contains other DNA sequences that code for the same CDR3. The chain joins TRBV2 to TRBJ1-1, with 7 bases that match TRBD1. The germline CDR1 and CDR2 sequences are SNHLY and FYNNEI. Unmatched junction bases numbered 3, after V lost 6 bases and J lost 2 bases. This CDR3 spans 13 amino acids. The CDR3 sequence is CASRTGLNTEAFF. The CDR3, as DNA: TGTGCCAGCAGGACAGGGCTTAACACTGAAGCTTTCTTT. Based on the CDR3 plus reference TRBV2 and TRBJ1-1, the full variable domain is EPEVTQTPSHQVTQMGQEVILRCVPISNHLYFYWYRQILGQKVEFLVSFYNNEISEKSEIFDDQFSVERPDGSNFTLKIRSTKLEDSAMYFCASRTGLNTEAFFGQGTRLTVV.

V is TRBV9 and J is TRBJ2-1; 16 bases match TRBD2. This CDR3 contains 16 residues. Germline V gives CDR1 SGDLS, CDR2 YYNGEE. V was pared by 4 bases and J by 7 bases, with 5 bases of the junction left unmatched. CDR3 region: CASSSGLAGGPNEQFF. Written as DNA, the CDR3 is TGTGCCAGCAGCTCGGGACTAGCGGGAGGGCCTAATGAGCAGTTCTTC.

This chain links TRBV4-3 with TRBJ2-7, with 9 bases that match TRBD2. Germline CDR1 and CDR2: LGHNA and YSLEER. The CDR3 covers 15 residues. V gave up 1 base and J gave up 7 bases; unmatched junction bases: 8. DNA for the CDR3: TGCGCCAGCAGCCAAGTAGCGGGGGCCTTGAGGGAGCAGTACTTC. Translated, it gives CASSQVAGALREQYF.

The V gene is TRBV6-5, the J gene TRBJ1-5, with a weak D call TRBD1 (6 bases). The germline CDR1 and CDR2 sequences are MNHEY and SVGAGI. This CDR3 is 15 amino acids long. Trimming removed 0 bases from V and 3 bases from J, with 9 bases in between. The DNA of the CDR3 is TGTGCCAGCAGTTACTCGGGACAAGACAATCAGCCCCAGCATTTT. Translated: CASSYSGQDNQPQHF.

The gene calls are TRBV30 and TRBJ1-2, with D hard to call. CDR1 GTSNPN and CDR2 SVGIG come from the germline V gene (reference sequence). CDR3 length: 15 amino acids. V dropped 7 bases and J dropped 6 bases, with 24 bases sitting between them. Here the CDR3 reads CASPRGHRVANGYTF. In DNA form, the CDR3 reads TGTGCCTCCCCGCGAGGGCATCGAGTTGCTAATGGCTACACCTTC.

The CDR3 loop is CASSIAGVGNEQYF. Here the CDR3 DNA reads TGTGCCAGTAGTATCGCAGGGGTTGGAAACGAGCAGTACTTC. The genes are TRBV19 and TRBJ2-7; D possibly corresponds to TRBD1 (6 bases). Per germline, CDR1 LNHDA and CDR2 SQIVND (reference sequence). The CDR3 loop spans 14 amino acids. The ends were cut back, 3 bases at V and 5 bases at J, with 14 bases in the middle.

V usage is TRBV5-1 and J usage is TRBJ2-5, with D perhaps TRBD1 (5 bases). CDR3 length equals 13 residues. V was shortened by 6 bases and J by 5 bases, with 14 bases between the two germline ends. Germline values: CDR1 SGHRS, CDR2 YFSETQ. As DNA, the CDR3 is TGCGCCAGCAAAGCAGGGTTCGGGGAGACCCAGTACTTC. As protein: CASKAGFGETQYF.

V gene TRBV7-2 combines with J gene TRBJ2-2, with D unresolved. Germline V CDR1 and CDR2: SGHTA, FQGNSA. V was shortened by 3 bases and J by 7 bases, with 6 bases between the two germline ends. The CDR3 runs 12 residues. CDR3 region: CASSFLVGELFF. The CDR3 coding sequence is TGTGCCAGCAGCTTCCTTGTCGGGGAGCTGTTTTTT.

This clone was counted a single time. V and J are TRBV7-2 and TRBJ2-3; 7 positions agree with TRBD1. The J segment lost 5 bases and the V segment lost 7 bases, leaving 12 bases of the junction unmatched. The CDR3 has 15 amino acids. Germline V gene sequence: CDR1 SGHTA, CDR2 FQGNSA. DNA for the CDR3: TGTGCCAGCATCTTCACAGGGGTTCGATTAGATACGCAGTATTTT. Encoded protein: CASIFTGVRLDTQYF.

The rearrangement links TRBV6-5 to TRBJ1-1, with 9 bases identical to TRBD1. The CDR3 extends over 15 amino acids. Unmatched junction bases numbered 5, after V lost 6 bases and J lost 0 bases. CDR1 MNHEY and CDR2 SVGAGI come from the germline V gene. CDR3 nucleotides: TGTGCCAGCAGGGGGACAGGGCACATGAACACTGAAGCTTTCTTT. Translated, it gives CASRGTGHMNTEAFF.

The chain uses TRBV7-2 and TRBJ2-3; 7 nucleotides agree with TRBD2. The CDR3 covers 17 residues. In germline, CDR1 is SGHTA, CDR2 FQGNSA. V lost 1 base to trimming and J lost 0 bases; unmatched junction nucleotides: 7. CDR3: CASSLDWSSGSTDTQYF. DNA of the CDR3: TGTGCCAGCAGCTTAGACTGGTCTAGCGGTAGCACAGATACGCAGTATTTT.

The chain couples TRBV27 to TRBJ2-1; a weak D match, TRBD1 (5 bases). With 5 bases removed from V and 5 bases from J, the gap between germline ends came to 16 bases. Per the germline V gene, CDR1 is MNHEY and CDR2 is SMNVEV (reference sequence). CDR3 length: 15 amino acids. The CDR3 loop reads CASSPMGQGNNEQFF. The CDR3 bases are TGTGCCAGCAGTCCCATGGGGCAGGGTAACAATGAGCAGTTCTTC.

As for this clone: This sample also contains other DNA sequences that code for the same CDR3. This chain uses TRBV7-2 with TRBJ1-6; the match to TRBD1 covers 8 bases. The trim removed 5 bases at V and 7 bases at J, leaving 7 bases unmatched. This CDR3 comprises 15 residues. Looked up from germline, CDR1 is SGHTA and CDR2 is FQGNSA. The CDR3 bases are TGTGCCAGCAGCGGGGACAGGCGTTGGAATTCACCCCTCCACTTT. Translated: CASSGDRRWNSPLHF.

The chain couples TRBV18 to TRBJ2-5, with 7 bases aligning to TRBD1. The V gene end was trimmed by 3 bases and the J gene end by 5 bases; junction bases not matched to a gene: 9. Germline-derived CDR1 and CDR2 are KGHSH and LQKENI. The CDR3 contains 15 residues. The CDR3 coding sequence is TGTGCCAGCTCACCCGCCGGGACAGTGGGGGAGACCCAGTACTTC. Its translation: CASSPAGTVGETQYF.

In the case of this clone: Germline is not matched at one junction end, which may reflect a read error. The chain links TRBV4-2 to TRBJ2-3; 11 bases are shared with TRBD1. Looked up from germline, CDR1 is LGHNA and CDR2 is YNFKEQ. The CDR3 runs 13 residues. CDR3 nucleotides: TGTGCCAGCAGCCAAGGAGAGGGGGACAGGGGGTGCTTT. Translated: CASSQGEGDRGCF.

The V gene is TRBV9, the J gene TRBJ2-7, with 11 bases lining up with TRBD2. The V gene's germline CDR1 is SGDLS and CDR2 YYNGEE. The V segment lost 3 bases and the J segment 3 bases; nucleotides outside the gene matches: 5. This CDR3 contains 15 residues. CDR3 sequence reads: CASSGGTSGYYEQYF. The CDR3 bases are TGTGCCAGCAGCGGGGGGACTAGCGGCTACTACGAGCAGTACTTC.

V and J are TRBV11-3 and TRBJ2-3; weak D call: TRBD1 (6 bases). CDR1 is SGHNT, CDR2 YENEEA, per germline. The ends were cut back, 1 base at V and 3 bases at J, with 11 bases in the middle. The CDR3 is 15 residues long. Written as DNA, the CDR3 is TGTGCCAGCAGCTTAGCAGCAACAGGGACAGATACGCAGTATTTT. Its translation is CASSLAATGTDTQYF.

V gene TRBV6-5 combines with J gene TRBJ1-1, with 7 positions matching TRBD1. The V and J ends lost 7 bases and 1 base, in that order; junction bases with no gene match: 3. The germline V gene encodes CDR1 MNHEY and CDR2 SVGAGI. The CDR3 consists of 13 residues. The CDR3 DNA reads TGTGCCAGCATTAGGACAGGGAACACTGAAGCTTTCTTT. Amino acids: CASIRTGNTEAFF.

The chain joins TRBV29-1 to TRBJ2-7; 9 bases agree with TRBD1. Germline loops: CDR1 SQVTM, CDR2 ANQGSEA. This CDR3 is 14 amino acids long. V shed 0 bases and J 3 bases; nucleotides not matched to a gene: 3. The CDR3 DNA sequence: TGCAGCGTTGAAGAGAGGACAGGGGTCTACGAGCAGTACTTC. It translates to CSVEERTGVYEQYF.

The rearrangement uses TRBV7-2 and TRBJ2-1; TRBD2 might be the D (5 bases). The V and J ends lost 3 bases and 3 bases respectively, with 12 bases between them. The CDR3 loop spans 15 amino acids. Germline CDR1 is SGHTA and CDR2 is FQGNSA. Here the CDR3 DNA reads TGTGCCAGCAGCTTGGTCTCGGGGTTCTACAATGAGCAGTTCTTC. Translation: CASSLVSGFYNEQFF.

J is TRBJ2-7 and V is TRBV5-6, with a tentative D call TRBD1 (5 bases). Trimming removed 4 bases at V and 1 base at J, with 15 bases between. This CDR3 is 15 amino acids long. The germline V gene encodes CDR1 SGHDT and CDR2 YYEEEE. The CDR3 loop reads CASSTMWQGSYEQYF. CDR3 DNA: TGTGCCAGCAGCACCATGTGGCAGGGATCCTACGAGCAGTACTTC. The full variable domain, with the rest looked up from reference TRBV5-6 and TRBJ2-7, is DAGVTQSPTHLIKTRGQQVTLRCSPKSGHDTVSWYQQALGQGPQFIFQYYEEEERQRGNFPDRFSGHQFPNYSSELNVNALLLGDSALYLCASSTMWQGSYEQYFGPGTRLTVT.

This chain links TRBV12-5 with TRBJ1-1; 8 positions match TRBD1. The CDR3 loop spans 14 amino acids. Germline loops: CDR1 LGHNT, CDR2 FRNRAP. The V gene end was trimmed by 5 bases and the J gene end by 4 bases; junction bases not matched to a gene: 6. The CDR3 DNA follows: TGTGCTAGTGGTCCGACAGGGGCCGGCACTGAAGCTTTCTTT. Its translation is CASGPTGAGTEAFF.

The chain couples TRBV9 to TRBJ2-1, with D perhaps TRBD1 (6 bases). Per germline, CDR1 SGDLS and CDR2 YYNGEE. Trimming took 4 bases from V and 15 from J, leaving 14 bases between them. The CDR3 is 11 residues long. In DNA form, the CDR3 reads TGTGCCAGCAGCTTCCGACAGGCCCGGTTCTTC. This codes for CASSFRQARFF.